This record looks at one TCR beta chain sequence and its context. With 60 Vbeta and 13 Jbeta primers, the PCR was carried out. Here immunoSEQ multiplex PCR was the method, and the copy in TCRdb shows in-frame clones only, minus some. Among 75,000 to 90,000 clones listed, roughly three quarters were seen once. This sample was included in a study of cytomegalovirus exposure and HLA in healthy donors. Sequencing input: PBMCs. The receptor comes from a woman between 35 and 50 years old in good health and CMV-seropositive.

The CDR3 reads CASSALGGLETQYF. For the CDR3, the DNA is TGTGCCAGCAGTGCCTTGGGGGGGCTGGAGACCCAGTACTTC. The gene calls are TRBV6-1 and TRBJ2-5; TRBD2 is a possible D gene (7 bases). Germline CDR1 MNHNS, CDR2 SASEGT. Trimming shortened V by 4 bases and J by 5 bases, and 14 bases separated the two germline ends. This CDR3 has 14 residues.